This T cell receptor beta chain appears in the sequencing data of a study of early T cells in non-severe SARS-CoV-2 infection. V gave up 8 bases and J gave up 5 bases, with 22 bases separating them. The CDR3 runs 16 residues. Germline lookup yields CDR1 MNHNS and CDR2 SASEGT. This clonotype was observed a few times. Unique molecular identifier tags were affixed to discrete cDNA molecules. TCRdb processed the 5' RACE reads anew with MiXCR; each CDR3 protein has one entry. The sample includes tens of thousands of distinct CDR3 sequences, 6% to 7.5% seen only once; the top ten take around 25%. The rearrangement uses TRBV6-1 and TRBJ2-1; D remains unclear. The sequences come from whole blood, collected at baseline. The receptor was isolated from an adult who was a healthcare worker with PCR-confirmed SARS-CoV-2 infection or an uninfected control (not recorded which). The CDR3: CASGRPLSEPDNEQFF. CDR3 sequence (DNA): TGTGCCAGCGGAAGGCCCCTCTCCGAGCCAGACAATGAGCAGTTCTTC.